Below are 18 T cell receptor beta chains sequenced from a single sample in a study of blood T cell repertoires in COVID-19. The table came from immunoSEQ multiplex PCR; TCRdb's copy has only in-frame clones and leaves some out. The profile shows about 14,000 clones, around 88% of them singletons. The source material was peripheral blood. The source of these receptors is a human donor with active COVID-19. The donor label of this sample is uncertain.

The DNA of the CDR3 is TGCGCCAGCAGCCAAGCCCCTTGGACAGGGACTACAGCAGATACGCAGTATTTT. Its protein product is CASSQAPWTGTTADTQYF. The J gene is TRBJ2-3, the V gene TRBV4-1; a weak D match, TRBD1 (8 bases). Germline-derived CDR1 and CDR2 are MGHRA and YSYEKL. The V gene lost 1 base and the J gene lost 4 bases, with 21 bases spanning the gap. The CDR3 runs to 18 residues.

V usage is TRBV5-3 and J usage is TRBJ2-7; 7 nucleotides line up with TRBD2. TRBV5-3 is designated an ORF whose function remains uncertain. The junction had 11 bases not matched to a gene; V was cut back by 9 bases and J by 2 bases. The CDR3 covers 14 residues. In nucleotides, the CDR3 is TGTGCCACCCCGGCCGGGGGGATCACCTACGAGCAGTACTTC. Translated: CATPAGGITYEQYF.

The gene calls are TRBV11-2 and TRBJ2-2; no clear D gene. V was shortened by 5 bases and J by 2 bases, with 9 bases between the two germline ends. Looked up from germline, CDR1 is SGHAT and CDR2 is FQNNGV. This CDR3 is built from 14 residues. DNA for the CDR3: TGTGCCAGCAGCGATACTCCAAACACCGGGGAGCTGTTTTTT. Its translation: CASSDTPNTGELFF.

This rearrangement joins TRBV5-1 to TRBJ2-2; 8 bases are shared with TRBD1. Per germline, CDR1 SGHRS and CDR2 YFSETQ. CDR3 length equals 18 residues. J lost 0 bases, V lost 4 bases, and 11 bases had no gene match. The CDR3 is CASSLRATGGTNTGELFF. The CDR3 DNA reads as TGCGCCAGCAGCCTGAGGGCAACAGGGGGAACGAACACCGGGGAGCTGTTTTTT.

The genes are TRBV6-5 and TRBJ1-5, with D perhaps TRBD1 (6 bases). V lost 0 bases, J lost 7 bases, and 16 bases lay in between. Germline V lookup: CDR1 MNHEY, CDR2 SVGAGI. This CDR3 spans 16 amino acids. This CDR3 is CASSYSAAYRDQPQHF. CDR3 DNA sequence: TGTGCCAGCAGTTACTCGGCGGCTTACAGGGACCAGCCCCAGCATTTT.

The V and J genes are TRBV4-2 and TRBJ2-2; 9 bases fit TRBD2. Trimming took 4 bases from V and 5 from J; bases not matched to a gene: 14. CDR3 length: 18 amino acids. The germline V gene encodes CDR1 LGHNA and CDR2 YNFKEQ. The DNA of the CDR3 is TGTGCCAGCAGCCTTAGCCTGGCGGGGGGGCTTGGAACCGGGGAGCTGTTTTTT. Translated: CASSLSLAGGLGTGELFF.

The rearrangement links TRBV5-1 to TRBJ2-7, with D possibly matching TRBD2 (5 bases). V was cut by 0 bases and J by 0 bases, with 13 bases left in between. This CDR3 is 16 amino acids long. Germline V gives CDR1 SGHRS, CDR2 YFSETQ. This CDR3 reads CASSLGGSGNSYEQYF. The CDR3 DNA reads TGCGCCAGCAGCTTGGGAGGGAGCGGTAACTCCTACGAGCAGTACTTC. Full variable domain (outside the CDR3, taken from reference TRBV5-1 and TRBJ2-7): KAGVTQTPRYLIKTRGQQVTLSCSPISGHRSVSWYQQTPGQGLQFLFEYFSETQRNKGNFPGRFSGRQFSNSRSEMNVSTLELGDSALYLCASSLGGSGNSYEQYFGPGTRLTVT.

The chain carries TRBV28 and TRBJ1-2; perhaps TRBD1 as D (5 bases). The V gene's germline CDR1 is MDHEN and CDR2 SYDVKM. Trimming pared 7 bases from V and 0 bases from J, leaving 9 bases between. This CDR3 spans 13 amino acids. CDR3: CASTGGPNYGYTF. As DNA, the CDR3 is TGTGCCAGCACGGGGGGTCCTAACTATGGCTACACCTTC.

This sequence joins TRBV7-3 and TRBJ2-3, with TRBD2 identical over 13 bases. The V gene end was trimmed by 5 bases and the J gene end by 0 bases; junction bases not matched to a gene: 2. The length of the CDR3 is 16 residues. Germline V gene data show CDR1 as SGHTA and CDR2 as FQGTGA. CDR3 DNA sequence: TGTGCCAGCAGCATGGGACTAGCGGGGAGCACAGATACGCAGTATTTT. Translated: CASSMGLAGSTDTQYF.

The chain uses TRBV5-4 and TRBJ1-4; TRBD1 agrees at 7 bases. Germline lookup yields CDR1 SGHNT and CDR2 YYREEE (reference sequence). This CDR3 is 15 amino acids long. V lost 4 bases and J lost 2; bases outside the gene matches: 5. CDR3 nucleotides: TGTGCCAGCAGCCGTACAGGGGTCACTAATGAAAAACTGTTTTTT. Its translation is CASSRTGVTNEKLFF. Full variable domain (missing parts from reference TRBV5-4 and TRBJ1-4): ETGVTQSPTHLIKTRGQQVTLRCSSQSGHNTVSWYQQALGQGPQFIFQYYREEENGRGNFPPRFSGLQFPNYSSELNVNALELDDSALYLCASSRTGVTNEKLFFGSGTQLSVL.

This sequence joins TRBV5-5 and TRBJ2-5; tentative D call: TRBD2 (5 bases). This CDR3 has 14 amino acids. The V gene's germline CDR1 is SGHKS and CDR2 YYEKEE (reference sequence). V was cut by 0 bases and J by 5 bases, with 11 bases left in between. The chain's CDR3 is CASSLAGKWETQYF. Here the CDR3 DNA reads TGTGCCAGCAGCTTGGCGGGAAAGTGGGAGACCCAGTACTTC.

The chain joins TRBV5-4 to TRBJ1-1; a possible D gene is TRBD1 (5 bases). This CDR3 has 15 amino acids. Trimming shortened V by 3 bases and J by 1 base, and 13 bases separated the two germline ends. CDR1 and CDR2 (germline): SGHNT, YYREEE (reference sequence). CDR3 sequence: CASSSPKTANTEAFF. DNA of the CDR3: TGTGCCAGCAGCTCCCCTAAGACAGCGAACACTGAAGCTTTCTTT. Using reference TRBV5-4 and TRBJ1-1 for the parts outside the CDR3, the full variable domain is ETGVTQSPTHLIKTRGQQVTLRCSSQSGHNTVSWYQQALGQGPQFIFQYYREEENGRGNFPPRFSGLQFPNYSSELNVNALELDDSALYLCASSSPKTANTEAFFGQGTRLTVV.

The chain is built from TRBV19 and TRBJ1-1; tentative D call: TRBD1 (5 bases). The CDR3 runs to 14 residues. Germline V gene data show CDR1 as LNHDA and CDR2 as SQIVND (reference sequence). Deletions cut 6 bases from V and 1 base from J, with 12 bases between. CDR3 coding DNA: TGTGCCAGTAGAACAGGTACAGGGAACACTGAAGCTTTCTTT. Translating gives CASRTGTGNTEAFF.

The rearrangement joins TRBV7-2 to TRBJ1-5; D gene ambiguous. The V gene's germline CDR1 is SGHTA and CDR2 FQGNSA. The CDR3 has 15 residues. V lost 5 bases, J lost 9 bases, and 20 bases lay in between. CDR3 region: CASSSTAGLYWPQHF. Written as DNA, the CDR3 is TGTGCCAGCAGCAGTACGGCAGGACTTTATTGGCCCCAGCATTTT.

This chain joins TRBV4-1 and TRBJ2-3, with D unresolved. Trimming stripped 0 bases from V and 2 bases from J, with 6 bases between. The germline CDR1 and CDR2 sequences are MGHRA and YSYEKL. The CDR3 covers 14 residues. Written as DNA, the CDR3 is TGCGCCAGCAGCCAAGATCCCCACACAGATACGCAGTATTTT. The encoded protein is CASSQDPHTDTQYF.

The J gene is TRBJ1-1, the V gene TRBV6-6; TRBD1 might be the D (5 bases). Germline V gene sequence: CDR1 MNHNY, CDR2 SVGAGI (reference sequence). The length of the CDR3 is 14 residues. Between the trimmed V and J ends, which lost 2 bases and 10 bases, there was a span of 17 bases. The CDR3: CASSYPPGQPAAFF. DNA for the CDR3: TGTGCCAGCAGTTACCCCCCCGGACAACCTGCAGCTTTCTTT.

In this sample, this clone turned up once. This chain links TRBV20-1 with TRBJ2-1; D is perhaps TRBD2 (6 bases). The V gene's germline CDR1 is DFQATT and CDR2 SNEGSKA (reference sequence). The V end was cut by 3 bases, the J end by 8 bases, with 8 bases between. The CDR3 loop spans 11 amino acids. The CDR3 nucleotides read TGCAGTGCTAGCCGGAGGGATGAGCAGTTCTTC. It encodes CSASRRDEQFF.

For the CDR3, the DNA is TGTGCCAGCAGTGAATCCAGGGGCAGCGGTGGCTACACCTTC. This codes for CASSESRGSGGYTF. The gene calls are TRBV2 and TRBJ1-2; D is perhaps TRBD1 (6 bases). The CDR3 consists of 14 residues. Germline-derived CDR1 and CDR2 are SNHLY and FYNNEI. V was trimmed by 2 bases and J by 7 bases, leaving 14 bases between them.